This entry describes one T cell receptor beta chain. Its antigen is not identified. This record comes from a study of beta chain features in type 1 diabetes. Broader study findings: The study found moderately but significantly shorter TCRB CDR3s in all four CD4+ subsets of Type 1 diabetes patients. More deletions and fewer insertions at VDJ junctions were seen in type 1 diabetes patients.

Germline V lookup: CDR1 LGHNA, CDR2 YSLEER. V lost 3 bases, J lost 7 bases, and 7 bases stayed unmatched. The CDR3 totals 14 residues. Sequencing targeted expressed TCRB transcripts, as all isolated RNA had been reverse transcribed. Libraries were prepared by immunoSEQ multiplex PCR; TCRdb keeps only in-frame clonotypes and omits some of them. The sample lists about 930,000 clones, around a sixth occurring once. The sample comprised naive CD4+ T cells from blood. The chain carries TRBV4-3 and TRBJ1-1, with 8 bases lining up with TRBD1. This receptor was taken from a woman between 18 and 29 years old in good health. The DNA for the CDR3 is TGCGCCAGCAGCCACAACTCCGGGACAGGTGAAGCTTTCTTT. Its protein product is CASSHNSGTGEAFF.